This T cell receptor (beta chain) was recorded in a study of beta chain features in type 1 diabetes. For the study at large: What patients shared with healthy donors was a similar profile of age, gender and cell yields.

The V gene's germline CDR1 is SNHLY and CDR2 FYNNEI. The CDR3 is made up of 13 amino acids. Trimming took 1 base from V and 4 from J, leaving 7 bases between them. The whole isolated RNA underwent reverse transcription, so sequencing captured expressed TCRB transcripts. Clones were sequenced by immunoSEQ multiplex PCR, and TCRdb holds only the in-frame ones, with some missing. The sample carries around 340,000 clones, less than 10% recorded once. The rearrangement uses TRBV2 and TRBJ1-2; D remains ambiguous. Sequences were obtained from central memory CD4+ T cells from blood. The TCR sequence derives from a woman aged 18-29 years in good health. The CDR3: CASSEEVGYGYTF. The CDR3 nucleotides read TGTGCCAGCAGTGAAGAGGTGGGCTATGGCTACACCTTC.